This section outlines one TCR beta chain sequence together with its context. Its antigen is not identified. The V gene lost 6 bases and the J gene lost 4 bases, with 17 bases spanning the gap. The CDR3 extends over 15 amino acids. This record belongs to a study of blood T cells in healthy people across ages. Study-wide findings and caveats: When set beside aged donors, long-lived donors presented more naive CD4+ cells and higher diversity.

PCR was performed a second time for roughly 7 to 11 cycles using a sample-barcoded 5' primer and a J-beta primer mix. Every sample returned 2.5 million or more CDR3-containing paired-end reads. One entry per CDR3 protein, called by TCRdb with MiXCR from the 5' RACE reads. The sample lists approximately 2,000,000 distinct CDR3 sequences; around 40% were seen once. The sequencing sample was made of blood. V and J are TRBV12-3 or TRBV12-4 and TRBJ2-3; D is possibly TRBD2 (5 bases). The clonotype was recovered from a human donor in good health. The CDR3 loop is CASSLRGGSADTQYF. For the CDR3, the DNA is TGTGCCAGCAGCTTAAGAGGAGGCAGCGCAGATACGCAGTATTTT.